These 15 T cell receptor beta chains were sequenced from one sample in a study of T cell clonality in common variable immunodeficiency. Only in-frame clones appear in the TCRdb table, and some are missing; sequencing was by immunoSEQ multiplex PCR. The repertoire consists of fewer than 65,000 clones, none detected only once. Sequenced: peripheral blood mononuclear cells. The receptors stem from a person between 18 and 75 years old in good health.

This clone occurred many times. The read ends 3 residues before the CDR3 terminus; that terminus is restored from the germline J gene. V and J are TRBV5-4 and TRBJ2-3; D is uncertain. CDR1 is SGHNT, CDR2 YYREEE, per germline (reference sequence). V lost 4 bases, J lost 1 base, and 13 bases lay in between. CDR3 length: 15 residues. CDR3 region: CASSPDTLRTDTQYF. The covered CDR3 bases are TGTGCCAGCAGCCCCGACACTTTACGCACAGATACG.

This clone was seen ten or more times. The read halts 3 residues ahead of the CDR3 end, with the missing end drawn from the germline J gene. The V and J genes are TRBV5-4 and TRBJ2-2; a possible D gene is TRBD1 (5 bases). This CDR3 spans 15 amino acids. Trimming pared 0 bases from V and 3 bases from J, leaving 9 bases between. Germline CDR1 and CDR2: SGHNT and YYREEE (reference sequence). The CDR3 bases that were read are TGTGCCAGCAGCTTGGGACAGAAGGACACCGGGGAG. Translated: CASSLGQKDTGE. The entire CDR3 sequence reads CASSLGQKDTGELFF. Drawing the rest from reference TRBV5-4 and TRBJ2-2, the complete variable domain is ETGVTQSPTHLIKTRGQQVTLRCSSQSGHNTVSWYQQALGQGPQFIFQYYREEENGRGNFPPRFSGLQFPNYSSELNVNALELDDSALYLCASSLGQKDTGELFFGEGSRLTVL.

This clone was observed many times. The read is 3 residues too short to cover the CDR3 end, so that end is filled in from the germline J gene. The chain uses TRBV7-3 and TRBJ2-5, with TRBD1 matching 10 bases. The CDR3 runs 13 residues. With 5 bases clipped from V and 5 bases from J, the junction kept 2 bases outside the gene matches. Germline V gene data show CDR1 as SGHTA and CDR2 as FQGTGA. The covered CDR3 bases are TGTGCCAGCAGCCTGGACAGGGGGGAGACC. It translates to CASSLDRGET. The full CDR3 is CASSLDRGETQYF.

A remark on this clone: A read error may be the cause here, since a much bigger clone is one base away. Sequencing ends 3 residues short of the CDR3 end; the germline J gene provides the rest. The rearrangement uses TRBV19 and TRBJ2-2; D is undetermined. Per germline, CDR1 LNHDA and CDR2 SQIVND (reference sequence). This CDR3 is built from 12 residues. The sequenced part of the CDR3 DNA is TGTGCCAGTAGTGCTATTACTGAAAAG. Translating gives CASSAITEK. The complete CDR3 reads CASSAITEKLFF.

This clone has a count of ten or more. Read data end 3 residues before the CDR3 end; the end is taken from the germline J gene. This sequence joins TRBV20-1 and TRBJ1-1; maybe TRBD1 (5 bases). V was shortened by 3 bases and J by 3 bases, with 17 bases between the two germline ends. This CDR3 has 15 amino acids. Germline CDR1 and CDR2: DFQATT and SNEGSKA (reference sequence). The sequenced CDR3 bases are TGCAGTGCTAGGATAAGCGGCGGGGCCTACACTGAA. This translates into CSARISGGAYTE. The complete CDR3 reads CSARISGGAYTEAFF.

This clone was found many times. The CDR3 end is not reached by the read, which stops 3 residues before it; the germline J gene fills it in. The chain has TRBV4-1 and TRBJ1-5; 8 positions agree with TRBD1. The germline V gene has CDR1 MGHRA and CDR2 YSYEKL. V trimming: 2 bases; J trimming: 2 bases; junction bases outside the gene matches: 11. The CDR3 is 18 residues long. The CDR3 sequence: CASSQRPGGERGNQPQHF. Incomplete CDR3 DNA: TGCGCCAGCAGCCAACGCCCAGGGGGCGAGAGAGGCAATCAGCCC.

This clone was seen repeatedly, ten times or more. The CDR3 end lies 3 residues beyond the end of the read and is filled in from the germline J gene. The chain combines TRBV19 with TRBJ1-3, with D perhaps TRBD1 (5 bases). Per the germline V gene, CDR1 is LNHDA and CDR2 is SQIVND (reference sequence). This CDR3 region has 13 residues. V lost 5 bases to trimming and J lost 4 bases, with 9 bases between them. Incomplete CDR3 DNA: TGTGCCAGTAGTCCGGGGGACGGAAACACC. Protein product: CASSPGDGNT. The CDR3, in full, reads CASSPGDGNTIYF.

This clone was seen at least ten times. The CDR3 end falls 3 residues outside the read, so it is completed with the germline J gene. This chain links TRBV12-3 or TRBV12-4 with TRBJ1-5; the D is unclear. The CDR3 has 14 residues. The V gene lost 2 bases and the J gene lost 4 bases, with 9 bases spanning the gap. CDR3 in amino acids: CASSLRRVNQPQHF. Incomplete CDR3 DNA: TGTGCCAGCAGTTTAAGGAGGGTTAATCAGCCC.

The sample holds many counts of this clone. The read gets to within 3 residues of the CDR3 end, and the germline J gene fills in the rest. The V call is TRBV18, the J call TRBJ1-3, with a weak D call TRBD1 (5 bases). The germline V gene encodes CDR1 KGHSH and CDR2 LQKENI. The CDR3 has 16 amino acids. V lost 6 bases to trimming and J lost 0 bases, with 15 bases between them. CDR3 amino acids: CASSLTDILSGNTIYF. CDR3 DNA (partial): TGTGCCAGCTCGCTAACGGACATACTCTCTGGAAACACC.

There are many counts of this clone. The CDR3 end lies 3 residues beyond the end of the read and is filled in from the germline J gene. This same CDR3 is encoded by further DNA sequences in the sample. The chain combines TRBV11-2 with TRBJ1-2; D unresolved. Germline V gives CDR1 SGHAT, CDR2 FQNNGV. CDR3 length: 13 amino acids. The V and J ends lost 3 bases and 3 bases respectively, with 8 bases between them. This chain's CDR3 is CASSFNRDYGYTF. Incomplete CDR3 DNA: TGTGCCAGCAGCTTTAATAGGGACTATGGC.

This clone turned up a few times. The read finishes 3 residues shy of the CDR3 end, and the germline J gene is used to complete it. The chain links TRBV2 to TRBJ1-1, with D possibly matching TRBD1 (5 bases). In germline, CDR1 is SNHLY, CDR2 FYNNEI. The CDR3 extends over 13 amino acids. V lost 1 base and J 7 bases, leaving 10 bases between the germline ends. CDR3 DNA (partial): TGTGCCAGCAGTGAAGGGGTTAGGGGTGAA. As protein: CASSEGVRGE. The whole CDR3 reads CASSEGVRGEAFF.

This clone came up many times. Coverage ceases 3 residues before the CDR3 finishes, and the germline J gene fills in the end. This sequence joins TRBV4-2 and TRBJ2-1; the D gene is possibly TRBD2 (6 bases). Trimming removed 2 bases at V and 8 bases at J, with 19 bases between. CDR1 LGHNA and CDR2 YNFKEQ come from the germline V gene. The CDR3 is 16 residues long. The CDR3 loop is CASSQIELAGSHEQFF. Incomplete CDR3 DNA: TGTGCCAGCAGCCAAATTGAGTTGGCGGGGAGCCATGAG.

This clone was seen ten or more times. The read gets to within 3 residues of the CDR3 end, and the germline J gene fills in the rest. The chain is built from TRBV29-1 and TRBJ2-1, with D maybe TRBD1 (5 bases). Germline-derived CDR1 and CDR2 are SQVTM and ANQGSEA. Trimming took off 0 bases at V and 7 bases at J, with 13 bases between the two ends. The CDR3 is made up of 14 amino acids. The sequenced part of the CDR3 DNA is TGCAGCGTTGAAGAGTCCAGGGCGGTGAATGAG. Protein sequence: CSVEESRAVNE. The entire CDR3 reads CSVEESRAVNEQFF.

This clone was counted a few times. The chain's CDR3 is CASSPTRDRGPLAFF. The covered CDR3 bases are TGTGCCAGCAGCCCCACCCGGGACAGGGGGCCTCTA. The gene calls are TRBV7-8 and TRBJ1-1; 12 nucleotides line up with TRBD1. The read stops 3 residues short of the end of the CDR3; the missing end is completed from the germline J gene. The CDR3 loop spans 15 amino acids. Looked up from germline, CDR1 is SGHVS and CDR2 is FQNEAQ.

This clone was picked up many times. From the germline J gene comes the end of the CDR3, since the read stops 3 residues before it. The genes are TRBV29-1 and TRBJ2-3; 8 bases are shared with TRBD1. Trimming removed 6 bases from V and 2 bases from J; junction bases left unmatched: 16. Germline V lookup: CDR1 SQVTM, CDR2 ANQGSEA. The CDR3 length is 17 residues. The CDR3 DNA, read in part, is TGCAGCGTCGACGGACAGGGCCGTACCTTTTTCACAGATACG. This gives the protein CSVDGQGRTFFTDT. The entire CDR3 protein reads CSVDGQGRTFFTDTQYF.